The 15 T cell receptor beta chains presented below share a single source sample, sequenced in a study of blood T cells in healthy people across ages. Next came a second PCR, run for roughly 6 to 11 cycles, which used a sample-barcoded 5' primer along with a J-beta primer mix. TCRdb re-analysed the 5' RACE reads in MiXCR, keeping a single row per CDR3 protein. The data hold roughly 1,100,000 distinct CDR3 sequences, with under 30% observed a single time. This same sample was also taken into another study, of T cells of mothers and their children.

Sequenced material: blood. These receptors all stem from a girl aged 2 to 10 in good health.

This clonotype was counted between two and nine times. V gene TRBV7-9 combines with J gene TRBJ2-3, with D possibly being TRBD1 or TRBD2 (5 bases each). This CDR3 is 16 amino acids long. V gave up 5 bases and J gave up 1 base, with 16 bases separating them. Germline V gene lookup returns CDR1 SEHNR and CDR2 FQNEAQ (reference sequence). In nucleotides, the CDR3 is TGTGCCAGCAGCCCAATCGGGGCGAGGGGCACAGATACGCAGTATTTT. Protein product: CASSPIGARGTDTQYF. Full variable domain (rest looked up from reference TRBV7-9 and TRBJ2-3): DTGVSQNPRHKITKRGQNVTFRCDPISEHNRLYWYRQTLGQGPEFLTYFQNEAQLEKSRLLSDRFSAERPKGSFSTLEIQRTEQGDSAMYLCASSPIGARGTDTQYFGPGTRLTVL.

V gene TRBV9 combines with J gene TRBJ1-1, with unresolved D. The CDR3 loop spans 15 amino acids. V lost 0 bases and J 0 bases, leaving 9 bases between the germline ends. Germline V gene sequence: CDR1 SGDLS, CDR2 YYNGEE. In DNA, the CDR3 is TGTGCCAGCAGCGTAGACGGAGGGCTGAACACTGAAGCTTTCTTT. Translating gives CASSVDGGLNTEAFF.

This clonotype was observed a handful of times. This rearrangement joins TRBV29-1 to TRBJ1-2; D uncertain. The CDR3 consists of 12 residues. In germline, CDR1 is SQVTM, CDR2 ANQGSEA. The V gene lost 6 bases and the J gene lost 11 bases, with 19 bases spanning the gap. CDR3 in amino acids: CSVLLHSRGYTF. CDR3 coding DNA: TGCAGCGTCCTCTTACATTCAAGAGGATACACCTTC.

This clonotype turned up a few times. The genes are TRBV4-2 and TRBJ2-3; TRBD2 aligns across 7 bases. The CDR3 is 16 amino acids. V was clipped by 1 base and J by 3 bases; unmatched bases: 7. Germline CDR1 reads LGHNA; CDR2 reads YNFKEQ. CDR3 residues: CASSQAISGETDTQYF. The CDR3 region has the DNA TGTGCCAGCAGCCAAGCAATAAGCGGGGAAACAGATACGCAGTATTTT.

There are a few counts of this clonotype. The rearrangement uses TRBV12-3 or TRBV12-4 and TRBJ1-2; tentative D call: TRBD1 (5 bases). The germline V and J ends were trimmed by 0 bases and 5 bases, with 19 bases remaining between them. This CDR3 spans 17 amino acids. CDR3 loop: CASSLAPSGAGYYGYTF. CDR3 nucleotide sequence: TGTGCCAGCAGTTTAGCCCCCTCCGGGGCAGGGTATTATGGCTACACCTTC.

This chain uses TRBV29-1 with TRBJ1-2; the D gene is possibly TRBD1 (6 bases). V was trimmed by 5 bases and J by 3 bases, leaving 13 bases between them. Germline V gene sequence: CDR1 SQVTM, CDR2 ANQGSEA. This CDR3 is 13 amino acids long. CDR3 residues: CSVQSGADYGYTF. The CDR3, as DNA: TGCAGCGTTCAGTCGGGGGCAGACTATGGCTACACCTTC.

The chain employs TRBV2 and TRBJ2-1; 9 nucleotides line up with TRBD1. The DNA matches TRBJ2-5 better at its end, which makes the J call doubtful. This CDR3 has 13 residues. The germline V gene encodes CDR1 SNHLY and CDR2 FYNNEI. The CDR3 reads CASGDRVGETQYF. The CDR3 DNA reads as TGTGCCAGCGGGGACAGGGTCGGGGAGACCCAGTACTTC.

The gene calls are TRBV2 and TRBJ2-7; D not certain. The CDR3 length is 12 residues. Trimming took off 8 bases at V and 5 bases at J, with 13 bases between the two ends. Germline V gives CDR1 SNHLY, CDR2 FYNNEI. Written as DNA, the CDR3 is TGTGCCAGCCAGAGATCACGCGACGAGCAGTACTTC. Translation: CASQRSRDEQYF.

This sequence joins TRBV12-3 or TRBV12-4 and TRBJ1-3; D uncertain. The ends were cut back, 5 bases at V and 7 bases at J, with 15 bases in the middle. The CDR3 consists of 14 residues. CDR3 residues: CASSGLEAGNTIYF. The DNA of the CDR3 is TGTGCCAGCAGTGGTTTGGAGGCCGGGAACACCATATATTTT.

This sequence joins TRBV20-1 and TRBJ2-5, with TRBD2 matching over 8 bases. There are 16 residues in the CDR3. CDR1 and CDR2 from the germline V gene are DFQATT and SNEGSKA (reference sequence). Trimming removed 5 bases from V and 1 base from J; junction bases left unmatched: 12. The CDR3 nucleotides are TGCAGTGCTCCCGGGGGGTCCAGCGGGGGCCAAGAGACCCAGTACTTC. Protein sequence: CSAPGGSSGGQETQYF.

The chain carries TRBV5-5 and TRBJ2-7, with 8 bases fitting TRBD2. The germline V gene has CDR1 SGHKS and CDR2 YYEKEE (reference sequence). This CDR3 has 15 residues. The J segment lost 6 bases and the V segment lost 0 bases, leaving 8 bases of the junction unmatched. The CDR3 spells CASSLVSAGVGEQYF. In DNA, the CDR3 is TGTGCCAGCAGCTTGGTCTCAGCGGGGGTTGGCGAGCAGTACTTC.

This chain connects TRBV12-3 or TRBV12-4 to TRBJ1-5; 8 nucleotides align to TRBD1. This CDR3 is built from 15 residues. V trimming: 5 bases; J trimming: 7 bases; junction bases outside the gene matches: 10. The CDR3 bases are TGTGCCAGCAGTCCGGACAGGGAGCTAGGGCAGCCCCAGCATTTT. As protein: CASSPDRELGQPQHF.

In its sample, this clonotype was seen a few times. The CDR3 sequence is CASNDGRILGSYGYTF. The CDR3 DNA is TGTGCCAGTAACGATGGTCGCATATTGGGTAGCTATGGCTACACCTTC. This rearrangement joins TRBV19 to TRBJ1-2; D gene unclear. The CDR3 runs to 16 residues. Germline CDR1 is LNHDA and CDR2 is SQIVND (reference sequence). The V gene lost 7 bases and the J gene lost 4 bases, with 22 bases spanning the gap.

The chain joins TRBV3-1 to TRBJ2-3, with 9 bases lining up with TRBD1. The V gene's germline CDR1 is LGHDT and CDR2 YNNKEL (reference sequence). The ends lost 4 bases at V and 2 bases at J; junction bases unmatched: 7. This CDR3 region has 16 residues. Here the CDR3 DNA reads TGTGCCAGCAGCCTAACCGGGACAGGGTTCACAGATACGCAGTATTTT. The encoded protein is CASSLTGTGFTDTQYF.

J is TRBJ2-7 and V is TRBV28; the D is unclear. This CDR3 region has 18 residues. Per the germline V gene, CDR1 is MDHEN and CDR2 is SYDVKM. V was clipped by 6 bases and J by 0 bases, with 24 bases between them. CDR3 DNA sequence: TGTGCCAGCAGGTTCTCGTTAACAAACAGATACACCTCCTACGAGCAGTACTTC. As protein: CASRFSLTNRYTSYEQYF.